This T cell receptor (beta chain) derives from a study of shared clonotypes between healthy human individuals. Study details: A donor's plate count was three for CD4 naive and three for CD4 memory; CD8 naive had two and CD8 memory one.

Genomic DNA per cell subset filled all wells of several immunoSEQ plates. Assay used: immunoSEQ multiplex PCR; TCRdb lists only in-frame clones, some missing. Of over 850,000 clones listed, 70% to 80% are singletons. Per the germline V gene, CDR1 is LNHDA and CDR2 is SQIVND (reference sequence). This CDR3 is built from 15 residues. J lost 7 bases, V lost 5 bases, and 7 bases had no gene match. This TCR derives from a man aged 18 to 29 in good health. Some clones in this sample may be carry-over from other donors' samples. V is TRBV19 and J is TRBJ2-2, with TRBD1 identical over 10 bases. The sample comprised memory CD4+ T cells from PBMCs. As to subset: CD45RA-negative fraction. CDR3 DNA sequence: TGTGCCAGTAGTTTCCGGGACAGGGGTATCGGGGAGCTGTTTTTT. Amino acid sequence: CASSFRDRGIGELFF. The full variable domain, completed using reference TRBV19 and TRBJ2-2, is DGGITQSPKYLFRKEGQNVTLSCEQNLNHDAMYWYRQDPGQGLRLIYYSQIVNDFQKGDIAEGYSVSREKKESFPLTVTSAQKNPTAFYLCASSFRDRGIGELFFGEGSRLTVL.